This T cell receptor (beta chain) stems from a study of CD8 T cells in ankylosing spondylitis. General study results and limits: A TCR beta motif of several highly homologous variants appeared characteristic of ankylosing spondylitis blood. Disease-linked clones bore a CD8+ phenotype and were relatively rare in peripheral blood. Matched synovial fluid from ankylosing spondylitis patients was reported to be enriched for disease-linked clones.

TCRdb recomputed calls from the 5' RACE reads with MiXCR, one row per CDR3 protein. The table has about 250,000 distinct CDR3 sequences, under 12% seen once. The CDR3 sequence is 15 residues long. Germline V gene lookup returns CDR1 SGDLS and CDR2 YYNGEE. Trimming cost V 4 bases and J 3 bases, with 17 bases left between them. This clonotype was seen at least ten times. Its specificity is not known. The clonotype comes from a male donor with ankylosing spondylitis or in good health (not recorded which). The chain is built from TRBV9 and TRBJ2-7; D possibly corresponds to TRBD2 (6 bases). The sequencing input was blood, either unsorted or a sorted T cell fraction (not recorded which). DNA of the CDR3: TGTGCCAGCAGCCCTCGGGGGTGGGGAGGCTACGAGCAGTACTTC. Translating it yields CASSPRGWGGYEQYF.